These T cell receptor beta chains were read from a single sample in a study of response to subunit inactivated influenza vaccine. Via MiXCR, TCRdb re-called the RT-PCR reads, giving one row per CDR3 protein. The sample contains some 190,000 distinct CDR3 sequences, roughly an eighth of which appear only once. The sample consisted of CD8+ T cells sorted from PBMCs, taken 5 days after vaccination. The origin of the receptors is a man aged 50 to 59 who received an inactivated influenza vaccine. Both conserved end residues are part of each CDR3. The D gene is left open where the match is weak. Size values are once, few and many counts, or a class for expanded clones, and some rows have none.

j_call clone_size v_call d_call cdr3_aa cdr3_nt
TRBJ2-7 many TRBV5-1 TRBD1 CASSPTGGYEQYF TGTGCCAGCAGCCCGACAGGGGGTTACGAGCAGTACTTC
TRBJ1-5 many TRBV29-1 . CSVSDSPSNQPQHF TGCAGCGTTTCGGACTCACCGAGCAATCAGCCCCAGCATTTT
TRBJ2-7 . TRBV4-3 . CASSPSTAVISEPSYEQYF TGCGCCAGCAGCCCCTCGACTGCGGTTATTTCTGAGCCTTCCTACGAGCAGTACTTC
TRBJ2-1 few TRBV5-6 TRBD2 CASSTTLAGGPHEQFF TGTGCCAGCAGCACCACACTAGCGGGAGGGCCGCATGAGCAGTTCTTC
TRBJ2-1 few TRBV29-1 TRBD2 CSGDQREPPQQFF TGCAGCGGGGACCAGCGGGAGCCCCCTCAGCAGTTCTTC
TRBJ1-4 . TRBV7-9 TRBD1 CASSAGQQGARDEKLFF TGTGCCAGCAGCGCCGGCCAACAGGGGGCTCGGGATGAAAAACTGTTTTTT
TRBJ2-3 few TRBV6-5 . CASSYLLPDADTQYF TGTGCCAGCAGTTACTTGTTGCCGGATGCAGATACGCAGTATTTT
TRBJ2-7 few TRBV7-6 TRBD2 CASSLGTSEGEQYF TGTGCCAGCAGCTTAGGGACTAGCGAGGGAGAGCAGTACTTC
TRBJ1-4 few TRBV6-1 . CASTRATTNEKLFF TGTGCCAGTACCAGGGCGACAACTAATGAAAAACTGTTTTTT
TRBJ2-3 few TRBV6-1 . CASSLKEADTQYF TGTGCCAGCAGTCTCAAGGAGGCAGATACGCAGTATTTT
TRBJ2-1 few TRBV6-5 . CASRTSWHEQFF TGTGCCAGCAGAACCAGCTGGCATGAGCAGTTCTTC
TRBJ1-1 . TRBV10-3 TRBD1 CAISEPTGLNTEAFF TGTGCCATCAGTGAGCCGACAGGGTTGAACACTGAAGCTTTCTTT
TRBJ2-1 once TRBV10-2 . CATDSGINEQFF TGCGCCACCGACTCTGGAATCAATGAGCAGTTCTTC
TRBJ2-1 few TRBV6-2/TRBV6-3 . CASSYRYRDWDNEQFF TGTGCCAGCAGTTACCGATACCGGGACTGGGACAATGAGCAGTTCTTC
TRBJ2-3 few TRBV20-1 . CSARDPFVGGTDTQYF TGCAGTGCTAGAGACCCTTTTGTGGGGGGCACAGATACGCAGTATTTT
TRBJ2-7 few TRBV4-2 TRBD1 CASSRTDRGRNEQYF TGTGCCAGCAGCCGAACGGACAGGGGACGAAACGAGCAGTACTTC
TRBJ2-7 . TRBV19 TRBD2 CASSMGLAGSYEQYF TGTGCCAGTAGTATGGGGCTAGCGGGCTCCTACGAGCAGTACTTC
TRBJ2-1 . TRBV20-1 TRBD2 CSARALAGASYNEQFF TGCAGTGCTAGAGCCCTAGCGGGCGCCTCCTACAATGAGCAGTTCTTC
TRBJ1-1 . TRBV21-1 . CASSTREERGGTEAFF TGTGCCAGCAGCACCCGGGAGGAGAGGGGGGGTACTGAAGCTTTCTTT
TRBJ2-7 . TRBV6-1 TRBD2 CASSPGTSPYEQYF TGTGCCAGCAGTCCCGGGACTAGTCCCTACGAGCAGTACTTC
TRBJ1-1 . TRBV7-2 . CASSLKDSVQAFF TGTGCCAGCAGCTTAAAAGACAGTGTTCAAGCTTTCTTT
TRBJ1-5 once TRBV12-3/TRBV12-4 . CASRYGQGNQPQHF TGTGCCAGCAGATACGGACAAGGCAATCAGCCCCAGCATTTT
TRBJ1-1 . TRBV19 . CASSNVNTEAFF TGTGCCAGTAGTAACGTCAACACTGAAGCTTTCTTT
TRBJ2-7 . TRBV7-9 TRBD2 CASSLGGRFSYEQYF TGTGCCAGCAGCTTAGGCGGGAGGTTCTCCTACGAGCAGTACTTC
TRBJ2-1 many TRBV18 . CASSPPTSNNEQFF TGTGCCAGCTCACCACCTACTAGTAACAATGAGCAGTTCTTC
TRBJ2-5 . TRBV11-2 . CASSLATRMGETQYF TGTGCCAGCAGCTTAGCAACCCGAATGGGAGAGACCCAGTACTTC
TRBJ2-3 once TRBV20-1 . CSAPTREARTDTQYF TGCAGTGCTCCCACTCGAGAGGCGCGAACAGATACGCAGTATTTT
TRBJ1-4 . TRBV6-5 . CASSWNLGNEKLFF TGTGCCAGCAGTTGGAACCTAGGAAATGAAAAACTGTTTTTT
TRBJ1-6 . TRBV9 . CASSVASGHNSPLHF TGTGCCAGCAGCGTAGCAAGTGGTCATAATTCACCCCTCCACTTT
TRBJ1-6 . TRBV27 TRBD1 CASSIDRGYSPLHF TGTGCCAGCAGTATAGACAGGGGTTATTCACCCCTCCACTTT
TRBJ1-4 . TRBV7-9 . CASSFPVDEKLFF TGTGCCAGCAGCTTCCCGGTTGATGAAAAACTGTTTTTT
TRBJ2-7 . TRBV7-9 TRBD1 CASSLAGGVSEQYF TGTGCCAGCAGCTTAGCAGGGGGCGTCTCCGAGCAGTACTTC
TRBJ1-6 few TRBV4-3 . CASSRGALDNSPLHF TGCGCCAGCAGTCGGGGGGCGTTAGATAATTCACCCCTCCACTTT
TRBJ2-1 few TRBV12-3/TRBV12-4 . CASSGPGGDEQFF TGTGCCAGCAGTGGCCCCGGCGGGGATGAGCAGTTCTTC
TRBJ2-5 . TRBV4-2 . CASSQEAWAEETQYF TGTGCCAGCAGCCAAGAAGCTTGGGCGGAGGAGACCCAGTACTTC
TRBJ2-5 many TRBV29-1 TRBD2 CSVEGLAAHQETQYF TGCAGCGTTGAAGGGCTAGCGGCCCACCAAGAGACCCAGTACTTC
TRBJ2-1 many TRBV7-2 . CASSLAGPIEQFF TGTGCCAGCAGCTTAGCGGGGCCTATTGAGCAGTTCTTC
TRBJ1-1 . TRBV7-9 TRBD1 CASSSEDRATEAFF TGTGCCAGCAGCTCTGAGGACAGGGCCACTGAAGCTTTCTTT
TRBJ2-7 many TRBV7-8 . CASSDTYEQYF TGTGCCAGCAGCGACACCTACGAGCAGTACTTC
TRBJ2-5 . TRBV7-9 . CASSQGQTEETQYF TGTGCCAGCAGCCAAGGACAGACGGAAGAGACCCAGTACTTC
TRBJ1-1 . TRBV5-5 . CASSLWGDNTEAFF TGTGCCAGCAGCCTATGGGGGGATAACACTGAAGCTTTCTTT
TRBJ2-1 many TRBV20-1 . CSARFLHGTGEFF TGCAGTGCTAGATTCCTCCATGGGACCGGGGAGTTCTTC
TRBJ2-7 many TRBV12-3/TRBV12-4 TRBD2 CASSQLAGGYEQYF TGTGCCAGCAGTCAACTAGCGGGAGGGTACGAGCAGTACTTC
TRBJ2-5 few TRBV9 . CASSPNSGARAQYF TGTGCCAGCAGCCCCAATTCGGGGGCGCGGGCCCAGTACTTC
TRBJ2-7 many TRBV5-6 TRBD1 CASSFDRANEQYF TGTGCCAGCAGCTTCGACAGGGCGAACGAGCAGTACTTC
TRBJ2-7 . TRBV5-5 . CASSLERISYEQYF TGTGCCAGCAGCTTGGAAAGGATCTCCTACGAGCAGTACTTC
TRBJ1-2 few TRBV29-1 TRBD1 CSVTEGAKGYTF TGCAGCGTTACTGAGGGGGCTAAGGGCTACACCTTC
TRBJ1-2 few TRBV19 . CASSMIAGDSGYGYTF TGTGCCAGTAGTATGATCGCGGGCGACAGCGGGTATGGCTACACCTTC
TRBJ2-7 few TRBV7-6 . CASSPDWGSSYEQYF TGTGCCAGCAGCCCCGACTGGGGGAGCTCCTACGAGCAGTACTTC
TRBJ2-7 few TRBV9 TRBD2 CASRTGLAGAEQYF TGTGCCAGCAGGACTGGACTAGCGGGAGCCGAGCAGTACTTC
TRBJ2-7 . TRBV5-6 . CASSPGVSGVISYEQYF TGTGCCAGCAGCCCTGGTGTGTCGGGGGTTATCTCCTACGAGCAGTACTTC
TRBJ2-1 many TRBV12-3/TRBV12-4 . CASSFSGGYNEQFF TGTGCCAGCAGTTTTAGTGGGGGCTACAATGAGCAGTTCTTC
TRBJ2-1 few TRBV4-3 . CASSQEFGNEQFF TGCGCCAGCAGCCAAGAATTCGGCAATGAGCAGTTCTTC
TRBJ1-2 few TRBV7-2 . CASRPSSLANYGYTF TGTGCCAGCAGGCCGTCGAGTCTAGCTAACTATGGCTACACCTTC
TRBJ2-3 . TRBV10-3 TRBD1 CATEGAETDTQYF TGTGCCACTGAGGGGGCGGAAACAGATACGCAGTATTTT
TRBJ1-6 . TRBV6-1 TRBD1 CASSADRGYNSPLHF TGTGCCAGCAGTGCGGACAGGGGATATAATTCACCCCTCCACTTT
TRBJ2-1 . TRBV7-9 . CALRGALSSYNEQFF TGTGCCCTCCGGGGGGCACTTAGCTCCTACAATGAGCAGTTCTTC